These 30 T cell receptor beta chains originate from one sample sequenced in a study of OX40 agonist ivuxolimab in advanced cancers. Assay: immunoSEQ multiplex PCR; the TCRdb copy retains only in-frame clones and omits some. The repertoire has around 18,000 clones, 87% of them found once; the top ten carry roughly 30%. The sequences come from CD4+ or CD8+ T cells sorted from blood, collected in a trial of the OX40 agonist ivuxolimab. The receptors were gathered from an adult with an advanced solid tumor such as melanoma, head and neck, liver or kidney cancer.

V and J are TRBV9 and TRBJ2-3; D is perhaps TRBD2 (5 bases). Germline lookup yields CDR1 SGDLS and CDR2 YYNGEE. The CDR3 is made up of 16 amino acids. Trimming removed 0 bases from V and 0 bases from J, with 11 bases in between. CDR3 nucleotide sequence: TGTGCCAGCAGCGTAGAAGCTAGCTATAGCACAGATACGCAGTATTTT. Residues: CASSVEASYSTDTQYF.

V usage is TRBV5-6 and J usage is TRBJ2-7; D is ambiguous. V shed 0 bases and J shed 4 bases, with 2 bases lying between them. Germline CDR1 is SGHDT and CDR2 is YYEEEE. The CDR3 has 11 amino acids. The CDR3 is CASSLGYEQYF. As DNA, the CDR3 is TGTGCCAGCAGCTTGGGGTACGAGCAGTACTTC.

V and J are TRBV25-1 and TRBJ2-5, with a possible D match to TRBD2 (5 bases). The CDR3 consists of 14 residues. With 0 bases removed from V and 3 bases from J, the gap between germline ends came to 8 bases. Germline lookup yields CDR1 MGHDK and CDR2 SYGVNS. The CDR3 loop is CASSEYSGEETQYF. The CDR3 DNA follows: TGTGCCAGCAGTGAATATTCCGGGGAAGAGACCCAGTACTTC.

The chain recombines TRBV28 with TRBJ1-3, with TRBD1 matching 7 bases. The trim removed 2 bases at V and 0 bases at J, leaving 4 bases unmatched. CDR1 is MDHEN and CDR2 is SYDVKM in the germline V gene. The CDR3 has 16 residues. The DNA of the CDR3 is TGTGCCAGCAGTTTAGGGACAGAGGACTCTGGAAACACCATATATTTT. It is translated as CASSLGTEDSGNTIYF.

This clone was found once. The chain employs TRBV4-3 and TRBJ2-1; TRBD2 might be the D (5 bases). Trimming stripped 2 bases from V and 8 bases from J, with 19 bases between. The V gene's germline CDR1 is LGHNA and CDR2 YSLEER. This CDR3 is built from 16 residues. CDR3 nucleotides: TGCGCCAGCAGCCAAAATACAACTAGGCCCGAGGATGAGCAGTTCTTC. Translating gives CASSQNTTRPEDEQFF.

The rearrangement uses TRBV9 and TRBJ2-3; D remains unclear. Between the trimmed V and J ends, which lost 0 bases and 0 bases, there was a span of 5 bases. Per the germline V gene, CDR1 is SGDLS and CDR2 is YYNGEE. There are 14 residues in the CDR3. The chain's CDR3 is CASSVDGSTDTQYF. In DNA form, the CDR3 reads TGTGCCAGCAGCGTAGATGGAAGCACAGATACGCAGTATTTT.

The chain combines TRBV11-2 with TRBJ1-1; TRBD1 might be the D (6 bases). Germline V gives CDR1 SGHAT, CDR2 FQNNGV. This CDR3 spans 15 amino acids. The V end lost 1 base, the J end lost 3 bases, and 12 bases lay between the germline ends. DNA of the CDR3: TGTGCCAGCAGCTTAGGCGTAGGGGGGGACACTGAAGCTTTCTTT. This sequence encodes CASSLGVGGDTEAFF. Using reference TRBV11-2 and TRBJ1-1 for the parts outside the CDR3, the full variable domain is EAGVAQSPRYKIIEKRQSVAFWCNPISGHATLYWYQQILGQGPKLLIQFQNNGVVDDSQLPKDRFSAERLKGVDSTLKIQPAKLEDSAVYLCASSLGVGGDTEAFFGQGTRLTVV.

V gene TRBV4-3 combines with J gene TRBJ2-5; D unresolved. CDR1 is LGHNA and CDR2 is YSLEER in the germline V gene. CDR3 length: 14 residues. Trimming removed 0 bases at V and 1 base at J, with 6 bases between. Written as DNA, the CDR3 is TGCGCCAGCAGCCAAGAAACAGTCCAAGAGACCCAGTACTTC. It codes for CASSQETVQETQYF.

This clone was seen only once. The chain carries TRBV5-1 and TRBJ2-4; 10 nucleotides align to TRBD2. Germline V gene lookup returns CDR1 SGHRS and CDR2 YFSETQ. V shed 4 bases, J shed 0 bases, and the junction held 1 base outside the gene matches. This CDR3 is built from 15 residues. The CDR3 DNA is TGCGCCAGCAGCCGACTAGCGGGAGCCAAAAACATTCAGTACTTC. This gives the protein CASSRLAGAKNIQYF.

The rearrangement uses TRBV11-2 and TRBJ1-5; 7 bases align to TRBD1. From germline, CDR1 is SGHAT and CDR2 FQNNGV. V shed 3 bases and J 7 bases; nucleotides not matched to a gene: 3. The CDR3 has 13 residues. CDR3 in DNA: TGTGCCAGCAGCTTGGCAGGGGGACAGCCCCAGCATTTT. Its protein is CASSLAGGQPQHF.

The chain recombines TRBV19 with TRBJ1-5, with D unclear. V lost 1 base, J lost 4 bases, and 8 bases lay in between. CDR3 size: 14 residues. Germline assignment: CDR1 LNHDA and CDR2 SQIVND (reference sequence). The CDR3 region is CASSIGLINQPQHF. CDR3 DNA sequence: TGTGCCAGTAGTATAGGACTGATAAATCAGCCCCAGCATTTT. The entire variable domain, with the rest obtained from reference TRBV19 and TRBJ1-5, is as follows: DGGITQSPKYLFRKEGQNVTLSCEQNLNHDAMYWYRQDPGQGLRLIYYSQIVNDFQKGDIAEGYSVSREKKESFPLTVTSAQKNPTAFYLCASSIGLINQPQHFGDGTRLSIL.

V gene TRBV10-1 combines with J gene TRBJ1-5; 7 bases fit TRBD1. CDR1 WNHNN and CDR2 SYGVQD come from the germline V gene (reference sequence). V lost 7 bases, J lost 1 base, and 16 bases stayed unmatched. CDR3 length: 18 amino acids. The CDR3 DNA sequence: TGCGCCAGCATCCTCTTTACAGGGGCGGGTTACAGCAATCAGCCCCAGCATTTT. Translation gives CASILFTGAGYSNQPQHF.

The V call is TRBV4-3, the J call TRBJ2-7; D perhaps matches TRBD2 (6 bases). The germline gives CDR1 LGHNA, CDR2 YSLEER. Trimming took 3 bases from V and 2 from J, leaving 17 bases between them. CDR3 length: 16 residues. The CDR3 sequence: CASSHSATGETYEQYF. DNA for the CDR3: TGCGCCAGCAGCCACAGCGCAACGGGAGAGACCTACGAGCAGTACTTC.

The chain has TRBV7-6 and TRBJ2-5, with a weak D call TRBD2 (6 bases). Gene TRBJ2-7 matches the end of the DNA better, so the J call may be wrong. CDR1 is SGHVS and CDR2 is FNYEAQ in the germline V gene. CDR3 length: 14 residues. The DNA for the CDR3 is TGTGCCAGCAGCCTACAAGGGACTGCCTACGAGCAGTACTTC. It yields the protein CASSLQGTAYEQYF.

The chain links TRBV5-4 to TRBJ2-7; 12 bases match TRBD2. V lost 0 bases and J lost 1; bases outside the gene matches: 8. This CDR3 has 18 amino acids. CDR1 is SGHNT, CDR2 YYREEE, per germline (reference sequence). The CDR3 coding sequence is TGTGCCAGCAGCTTGGTAGGACTAGCGGGGATACCATCCTACGAGCAGTACTTC. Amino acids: CASSLVGLAGIPSYEQYF.

This CDR3 is CSVEGGNYNEQFF. The CDR3 DNA reads TGCAGCGTTGAAGGAGGGAACTACAATGAGCAGTTCTTC. V and J are TRBV29-1 and TRBJ2-1, with D perhaps matching TRBD2 (5 bases). V was cut by 1 base and J by 3 bases, with 7 bases left in between. The CDR3 loop spans 13 amino acids. Germline CDR1 SQVTM, CDR2 ANQGSEA.

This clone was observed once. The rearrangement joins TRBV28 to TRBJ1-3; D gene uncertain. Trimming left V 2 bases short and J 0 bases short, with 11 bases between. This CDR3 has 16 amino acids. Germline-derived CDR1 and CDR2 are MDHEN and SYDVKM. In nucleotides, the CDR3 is TGTGCCAGCAGTTTAAGGGCACTTCTCTCTGGAAACACCATATATTTT. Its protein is CASSLRALLSGNTIYF.

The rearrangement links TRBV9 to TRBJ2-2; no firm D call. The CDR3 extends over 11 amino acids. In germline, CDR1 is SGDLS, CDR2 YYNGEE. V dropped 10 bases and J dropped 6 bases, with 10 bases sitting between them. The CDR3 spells CASGLAGELFF. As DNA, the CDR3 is TGTGCCTCCGGGTTGGCCGGGGAGCTGTTTTTT.

The CDR3 DNA is TGCGCCAGCAACACAGGGGTGGGTCAGCCCCAGCATTTT. Amino acids: CASNTGVGQPQHF. The J gene is TRBJ1-5, the V gene TRBV4-1, with 7 bases identical to TRBD1. The CDR3 runs to 13 residues. Germline lookup yields CDR1 MGHRA and CDR2 YSYEKL. The J segment lost 6 bases and the V segment lost 7 bases, leaving 6 bases of the junction unmatched.

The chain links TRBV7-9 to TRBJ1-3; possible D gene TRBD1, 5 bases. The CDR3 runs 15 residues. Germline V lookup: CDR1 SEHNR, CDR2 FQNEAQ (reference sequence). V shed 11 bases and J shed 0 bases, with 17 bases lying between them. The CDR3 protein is CAALEGETSGNTIYF. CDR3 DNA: TGTGCCGCCTTAGAAGGGGAAACCTCTGGAAACACCATATATTTT.

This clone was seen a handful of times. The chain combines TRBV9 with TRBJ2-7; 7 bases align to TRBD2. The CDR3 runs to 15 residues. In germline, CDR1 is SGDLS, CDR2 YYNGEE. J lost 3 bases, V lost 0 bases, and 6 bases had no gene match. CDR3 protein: CASSVDSGGFYEQYF. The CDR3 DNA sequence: TGTGCCAGCAGCGTAGACTCGGGAGGTTTCTACGAGCAGTACTTC.

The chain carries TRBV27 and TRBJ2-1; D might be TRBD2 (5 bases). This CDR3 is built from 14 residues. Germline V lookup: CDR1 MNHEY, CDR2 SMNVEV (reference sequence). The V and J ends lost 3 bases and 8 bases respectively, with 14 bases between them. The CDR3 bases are TGTGCCAGCAGTTTTACCCGGGAATGGGATGAGCAGTTCTTC. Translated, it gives CASSFTREWDEQFF.

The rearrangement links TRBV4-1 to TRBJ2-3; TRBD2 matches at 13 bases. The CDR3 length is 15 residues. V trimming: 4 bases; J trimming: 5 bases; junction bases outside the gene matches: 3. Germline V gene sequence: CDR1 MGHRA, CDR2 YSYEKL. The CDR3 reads CASSRTSGSIDTQYF. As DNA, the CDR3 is TGCGCCAGCAGCCGGACTAGCGGGAGTATAGATACGCAGTATTTT.

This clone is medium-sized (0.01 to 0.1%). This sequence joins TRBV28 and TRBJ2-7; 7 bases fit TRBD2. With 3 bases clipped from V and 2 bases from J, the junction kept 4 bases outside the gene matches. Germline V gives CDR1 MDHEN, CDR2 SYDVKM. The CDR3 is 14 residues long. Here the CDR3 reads CASSFGLGTYEQYF. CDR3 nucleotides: TGTGCCAGCAGTTTCGGACTAGGGACCTACGAGCAGTACTTC.

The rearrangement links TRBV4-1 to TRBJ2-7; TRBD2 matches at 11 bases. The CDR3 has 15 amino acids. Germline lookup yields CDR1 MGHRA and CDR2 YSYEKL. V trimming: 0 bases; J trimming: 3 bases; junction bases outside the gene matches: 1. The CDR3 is CASSQELAGDYEQYF. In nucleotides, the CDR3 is TGCGCCAGCAGCCAAGAACTAGCGGGAGACTACGAGCAGTACTTC.

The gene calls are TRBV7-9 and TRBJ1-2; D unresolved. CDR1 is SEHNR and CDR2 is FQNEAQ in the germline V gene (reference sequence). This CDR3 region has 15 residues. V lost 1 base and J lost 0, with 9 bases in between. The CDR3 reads CASSLGSRTNYGYTF. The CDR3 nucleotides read TGTGCCAGCAGCTTAGGATCCAGAACTAACTATGGCTACACCTTC. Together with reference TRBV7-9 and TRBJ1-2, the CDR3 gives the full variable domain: DTGVSQNPRHKITKRGQNVTFRCDPISEHNRLYWYRQTLGQGPEFLTYFQNEAQLEKSRLLSDRFSAERPKGSFSTLEIQRTEQGDSAMYLCASSLGSRTNYGYTFGSGTRLTVV.

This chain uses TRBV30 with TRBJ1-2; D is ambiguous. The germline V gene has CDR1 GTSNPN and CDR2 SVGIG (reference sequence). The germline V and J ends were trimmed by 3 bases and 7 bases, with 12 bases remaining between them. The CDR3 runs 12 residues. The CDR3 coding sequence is TGTGCCTGGAGCCCCGACACGCGTGGCTACACCTTC. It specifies CAWSPDTRGYTF.

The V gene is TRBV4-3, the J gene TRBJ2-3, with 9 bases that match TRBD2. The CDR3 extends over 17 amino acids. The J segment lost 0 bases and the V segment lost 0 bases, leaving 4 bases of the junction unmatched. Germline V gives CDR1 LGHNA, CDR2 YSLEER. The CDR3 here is CASSQEGAGGSTDTQYF. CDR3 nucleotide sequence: TGCGCCAGCAGCCAAGAGGGGGCGGGAGGGAGCACAGATACGCAGTATTTT.

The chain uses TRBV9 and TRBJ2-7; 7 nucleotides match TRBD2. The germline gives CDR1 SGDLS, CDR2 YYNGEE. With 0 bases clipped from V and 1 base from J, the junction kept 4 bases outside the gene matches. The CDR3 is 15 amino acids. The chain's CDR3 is CASSVDPSGSYEQYF. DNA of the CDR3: TGTGCCAGCAGCGTAGACCCTAGCGGATCCTACGAGCAGTACTTC.

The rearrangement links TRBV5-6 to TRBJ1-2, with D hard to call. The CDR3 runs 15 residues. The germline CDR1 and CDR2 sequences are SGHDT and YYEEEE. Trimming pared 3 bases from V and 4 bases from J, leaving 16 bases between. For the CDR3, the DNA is TGTGCCAGCAGCTCCCCATCCGCCCCAATCTATGGCTACACCTTC. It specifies CASSSPSAPIYGYTF. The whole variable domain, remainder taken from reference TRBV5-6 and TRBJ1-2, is DAGVTQSPTHLIKTRGQQVTLRCSPKSGHDTVSWYQQALGQGPQFIFQYYEEEERQRGNFPDRFSGHQFPNYSSELNVNALLLGDSALYLCASSSPSAPIYGYTFGSGTRLTVV.